One sample yielded the 28 T cell receptor beta chains listed below, sequenced in a study of blood T cell repertoires in COVID-19. Profiled with immunoSEQ multiplex PCR; TCRdb holds only in-frame clones, not every one. The sample shows 310,000 or so clones, 86% of them seen only once. The sample was peripheral blood. The origin of the receptors is a woman in her twenties or thirties who had recovered from COVID-19.

This sequence joins TRBV6-5 and TRBJ2-1; a weak D match, TRBD1 (6 bases). Germline assignment: CDR1 MNHEY and CDR2 SVGAGI. Trimming pared 6 bases from V and 3 bases from J, leaving 9 bases between. The CDR3 extends over 13 amino acids. CDR3 in amino acids: CASSRGYYNEQFF. DNA of the CDR3: TGTGCCAGCAGCAGGGGCTACTACAATGAGCAGTTCTTC.

Turning to this clone: Compared with germline, one end of the junction differs, possibly owing to a read error. The rearrangement joins TRBV2 to TRBJ2-7; 8 bases are shared with TRBD1. The germline V gene has CDR1 SNHLY and CDR2 FYNNEI. The CDR3 covers 8 residues. CDR3 amino acids: CASNRGDF. Written as DNA, the CDR3 is TGTGCCAGCAACAGGGGGGACTTC. Variable domain in full (rest from reference TRBV2 and TRBJ2-7): EPEVTQTPSHQVTQMGQEVILRCVPISNHLYFYWYRQILGQKVEFLVSFYNNEISEKSEIFDDQFSVERPDGSNFTLKIRSTKLEDSAMYFCASNRGDFGPGTRLTVT.

The J gene is TRBJ2-5, the V gene TRBV4-3, with D possibly TRBD1 on 6 matching bases. V was trimmed by 1 base and J by 4 bases, leaving 13 bases between them. Germline assignment: CDR1 LGHNA and CDR2 YSLEER. This CDR3 has 15 amino acids. CDR3 nucleotide sequence: TGCGCCAGCAGCCAAGCTTTTTTAGGGGGAGAGACCCAGTACTTC. Amino acid sequence: CASSQAFLGGETQYF.

Only one count was recorded for this clone. The chain carries TRBV5-1 and TRBJ1-1, with 11 bases identical to TRBD1. The germline gives CDR1 SGHRS, CDR2 YFSETQ. This CDR3 is built from 16 residues. The ends lost 0 bases at V and 2 bases at J; junction bases unmatched: 3. The CDR3 protein is CASSLEGTGGNTEAFF. The DNA for the CDR3 is TGCGCCAGCAGCTTGGAGGGGACAGGGGGAAACACTGAAGCTTTCTTT.

This sequence joins TRBV9 and TRBJ1-1; the match to TRBD1 covers 8 bases. With 0 bases clipped from V and 1 base from J, the junction kept 2 bases outside the gene matches. From germline, CDR1 is SGDLS and CDR2 YYNGEE. This CDR3 is 15 amino acids long. The CDR3 bases are TGTGCCAGCAGCGTAGGGACAGGGAGGAACACTGAAGCTTTCTTT. This translates into CASSVGTGRNTEAFF. Looking up the rest from reference TRBV9 and TRBJ1-1 gives the full variable domain: DSGVTQTPKHLITATGQRVTLRCSPRSGDLSVYWYQQSLDQGLQFLIQYYNGEERAKGNILERFSAQQFPDLHSELNLSSLELGDSALYFCASSVGTGRNTEAFFGQGTRLTVV.

The chain uses TRBV2 and TRBJ2-3, with D tentatively TRBD2 (5 bases). Trimming shortened V by 3 bases and J by 2 bases, and 15 bases separated the two germline ends. The germline V gene encodes CDR1 SNHLY and CDR2 FYNNEI. The CDR3 loop spans 16 amino acids. The CDR3 reads CASSEISASPTDTQYF. The CDR3 coding sequence is TGTGCCAGCAGTGAGATTAGCGCGAGCCCCACAGATACGCAGTATTTT.

This chain connects TRBV5-1 to TRBJ2-1; 8 bases fit TRBD2. Germline assignment: CDR1 SGHRS and CDR2 YFSETQ. CDR3 size: 15 residues. The V segment lost 1 base and the J segment 6 bases; nucleotides outside the gene matches: 6. The CDR3 region has the DNA TGCGCCAGCAGCTTGTTGGGACTAGGAGTCAATGAGCAGTTCTTC. As protein: CASSLLGLGVNEQFF.

The chain carries TRBV4-2 and TRBJ2-7; D unresolved. The CDR3 totals 13 residues. Germline CDR1 LGHNA, CDR2 YNFKEQ. Trimming took off 4 bases at V and 7 bases at J, with 14 bases between the two ends. CDR3: CASSRSSYEEQYF. The CDR3 nucleotides are TGTGCCAGCAGCCGGTCATCCTACGAAGAGCAGTACTTC.

This clone was counted a few times. The chain recombines TRBV7-6 with TRBJ1-1, with a weak D call TRBD1 (5 bases). Per the germline V gene, CDR1 is SGHVS and CDR2 is FNYEAQ. Trimming left V 5 bases short and J 14 bases short, with 18 bases between. This CDR3 spans 12 amino acids. CDR3 loop: CASSPLSEGIFF. CDR3 coding DNA: TGTGCCAGCAGCCCCCTGTCGGAGGGGATCTTCTTT.

V usage is TRBV30 and J usage is TRBJ2-2, with 7 nucleotides matching TRBD1. Looked up from germline, CDR1 is GTSNPN and CDR2 is SVGIG (reference sequence). The junction had 3 bases not matched to a gene; V was cut back by 5 bases and J by 6 bases. This CDR3 has 12 residues. Written as DNA, the CDR3 is TGTGCCTGGGCACAGGGGTCCGGGGAGCTGTTTTTT. Translated: CAWAQGSGELFF.

This clone has more than one count but fewer than ten. The rearrangement links TRBV2 to TRBJ2-3; 7 nucleotides align to TRBD1. From germline, CDR1 is SNHLY and CDR2 FYNNEI. The J segment lost 1 base and the V segment lost 7 bases, leaving 2 bases of the junction unmatched. CDR3 size: 13 residues. CDR3 sequence (DNA): TGTGCCAGCACTGGACAGGGCACAGATACGCAGTATTTT. As protein: CASTGQGTDTQYF.

V is TRBV3-1 (or the pseudogene TRBV3-2) and J is TRBJ2-7; TRBD1 might be the D (6 bases). The ends were cut back, 4 bases at V and 4 bases at J, with 17 bases in the middle. There are 15 residues in the CDR3. In germline, CDR1 is LGHDT, CDR2 YNNKEL (reference sequence). The CDR3 sequence is CASSRATGRMYEQYF. CDR3 in DNA: TGTGCCAGCAGCCGGGCTACAGGGCGCATGTACGAGCAGTACTTC.

This chain uses TRBV5-6 with TRBJ2-7; TRBD2 aligns across 10 bases. The ends lost 1 base at V and 0 bases at J; junction bases unmatched: 7. CDR1 SGHDT and CDR2 YYEEEE come from the germline V gene. This CDR3 region has 17 residues. CDR3 in amino acids: CASSLLLPSGSSYEQYF. CDR3 coding DNA: TGTGCCAGCAGCTTGTTGCTCCCTAGCGGGAGCTCCTACGAGCAGTACTTC.

The chain couples TRBV6-1 to TRBJ2-1, with TRBD1 matching over 8 bases. The germline V gene encodes CDR1 MNHNS and CDR2 SASEGT. The CDR3 spans 14 residues. After removal of 2 bases from V and 7 bases from J, the junction contained 4 bases not matched to a gene. CDR3 nucleotide sequence: TGTGCCAGCAGTGAACAGGGGGCTCAAAATGAGCAGTTCTTC. It is translated as CASSEQGAQNEQFF.

CDR3 region: CAISETTGRETQYF. DNA for the CDR3: TGTGCCATCAGTGAAACGACAGGGCGCGAGACCCAGTACTTC. J is TRBJ2-5 and V is TRBV10-3; 7 positions agree with TRBD1. The CDR3 runs 14 residues. Per the germline V gene, CDR1 is ENHRY and CDR2 is SYGVKD. The ends lost 3 bases at V and 5 bases at J; junction bases unmatched: 6.

The genes are TRBV3-1 (or the pseudogene TRBV3-2) and TRBJ1-2; D is ambiguous. Trimming stripped 4 bases from V and 2 bases from J, with 8 bases between. Germline CDR1 reads LGHDT; CDR2 reads YNNKEL (reference sequence). The CDR3 contains 13 residues. CDR3 in DNA: TGTGCCAGCAGCCCTCCGGGGAACTATGGCTACACCTTC. Protein: CASSPPGNYGYTF.

V is TRBV19 and J is TRBJ1-1; 9 nucleotides line up with TRBD1. With 5 bases clipped from V and 0 bases from J, the junction kept 7 bases outside the gene matches. Germline CDR1 reads LNHDA; CDR2 reads SQIVND (reference sequence). This CDR3 has 16 residues. The chain's CDR3 is CASSSRTGVMNTEAFF. Written as DNA, the CDR3 is TGTGCCAGTAGTTCGCGGACAGGGGTTATGAACACTGAAGCTTTCTTT.

V usage is TRBV27 and J usage is TRBJ2-7; 8 bases line up with TRBD1. The CDR3 consists of 15 residues. J lost 7 bases, V lost 2 bases, and 10 bases had no gene match. Germline assignment: CDR1 MNHEY and CDR2 SMNVEV (reference sequence). CDR3 coding DNA: TGTGCCAGCAGTTTACTCGGACAGGGCGTGGGGGAGCAGTACTTC. It yields the protein CASSLLGQGVGEQYF.

This sequence joins TRBV7-9 and TRBJ2-5; 7 positions match TRBD1. Germline CDR1 reads SEHNR; CDR2 reads FQNEAQ (reference sequence). The V segment lost 7 bases and the J segment 2 bases; nucleotides outside the gene matches: 13. The CDR3 extends over 16 amino acids. The CDR3 DNA reads as TGTGCCAGCACCGAAGGGTTTATGGGACAGCAAGAGACCCAGTACTTC. Protein product: CASTEGFMGQQETQYF.

The CDR3 here is CASSPRDSEQYF. The CDR3, as DNA: TGTGCCAGCAGCCCAAGGGACAGCGAGCAGTACTTC. The chain is built from TRBV7-2 and TRBJ2-7, with 7 nucleotides matching TRBD1. CDR1 is SGHTA, CDR2 FQGNSA, per germline. Losses at the gene ends were 5 bases for V and 6 bases for J; bases not matched to a gene: 4. The CDR3 extends over 12 amino acids.

Regarding this clone: Additional DNA sequences in this sample encode the identical CDR3. The rearrangement uses TRBV19 and TRBJ2-3, with 7 nucleotides matching TRBD2. The CDR3 length is 12 residues. Germline loops: CDR1 LNHDA, CDR2 SQIVND (reference sequence). V shed 4 bases, J shed 6 bases, and the junction held 1 base outside the gene matches. The CDR3 DNA sequence: TGTGCCAGTAGTACTAGCGGTGATACGCAGTATTTT. As protein: CASSTSGDTQYF. The variable domain in full, with the rest retrieved from reference TRBV19 and TRBJ2-3, is DGGITQSPKYLFRKEGQNVTLSCEQNLNHDAMYWYRQDPGQGLRLIYYSQIVNDFQKGDIAEGYSVSREKKESFPLTVTSAQKNPTAFYLCASSTSGDTQYFGPGTRLTVL.

In its sample, this clone was seen once. This chain connects TRBV3-1 (or the pseudogene TRBV3-2) to TRBJ2-2, with D possibly being TRBD2 (6 bases). CDR1 and CDR2 (germline): LGHDT, YNNKEL (reference sequence). The CDR3 extends over 15 amino acids. Trimming removed 2 bases from V and 7 bases from J, with 14 bases in between. The CDR3 bases are TGTGCCAGCAGCCAACCCGTAGTGGGGGGCGGGGAGCTGTTTTTT. Its protein is CASSQPVVGGGELFF.

This clone was seen only once. The chain uses TRBV27 and TRBJ2-7, with 10 bases matching TRBD1. Germline V gene lookup returns CDR1 MNHEY and CDR2 SMNVEV (reference sequence). The CDR3 is made up of 15 amino acids. Germline trimming cut 5 bases from V and 5 bases from J; bases unmatched to any gene: 9. This chain's CDR3 is CASSAETGGRDEQYF. The CDR3 coding sequence is TGTGCCAGCAGTGCGGAGACAGGGGGCAGGGACGAGCAGTACTTC.

The rearrangement uses TRBV2 and TRBJ2-7; 7 nucleotides line up with TRBD1. This CDR3 is built from 17 residues. V lost 6 bases and J lost 2; bases outside the gene matches: 16. Looked up from germline, CDR1 is SNHLY and CDR2 is FYNNEI. DNA of the CDR3: TGTGCCAGCAGCCTGCTTGCAGGGGTAGGGGGCACCTACGAGCAGTACTTC. This sequence encodes CASSLLAGVGGTYEQYF.

In this sample, this clone turned up many times. The CDR3, as DNA: TGTGCCAGCAGCCAAGACGGGAACTATGGCTACACCTTC. Residues: CASSQDGNYGYTF. The J gene is TRBJ1-2, the V gene TRBV2; D gene unclear. V was clipped by 6 bases and J by 2 bases, with 10 bases between them. This CDR3 has 13 amino acids. Germline-derived CDR1 and CDR2 are SNHLY and FYNNEI.

For the CDR3, the DNA is TGTGCCAGCAGCCCCGCCTTGGCGAACACTGAAGCTTTCTTT. This sequence encodes CASSPALANTEAFF. The chain is built from TRBV5-6 and TRBJ1-1, with D uncertain. The CDR3 has 14 residues. V dropped 4 bases and J dropped 1 base, with 11 bases sitting between them. CDR1 and CDR2 (germline): SGHDT, YYEEEE.

CDR3 bases: TGTGCCAGCAGTTACTCATTAAATAGGGGCTACGAGCAGTACTTC. Translating it yields CASSYSLNRGYEQYF. V gene TRBV6-5 combines with J gene TRBJ2-7; possible D gene TRBD1, 5 bases. CDR3 length: 15 amino acids. The V and J ends lost 0 bases and 3 bases respectively, with 12 bases between them. Germline V gene data show CDR1 as MNHEY and CDR2 as SVGAGI.

The genes are TRBV9 and TRBJ2-1; D is possibly TRBD2 (5 bases). Germline V CDR1 and CDR2: SGDLS, YYNGEE. V lost 0 bases and J lost 9, with 10 bases in between. There are 13 residues in the CDR3. The CDR3 loop reads CASSVGDGGEQFF. The CDR3 bases are TGTGCCAGCAGCGTAGGGGATGGAGGTGAGCAGTTCTTC.